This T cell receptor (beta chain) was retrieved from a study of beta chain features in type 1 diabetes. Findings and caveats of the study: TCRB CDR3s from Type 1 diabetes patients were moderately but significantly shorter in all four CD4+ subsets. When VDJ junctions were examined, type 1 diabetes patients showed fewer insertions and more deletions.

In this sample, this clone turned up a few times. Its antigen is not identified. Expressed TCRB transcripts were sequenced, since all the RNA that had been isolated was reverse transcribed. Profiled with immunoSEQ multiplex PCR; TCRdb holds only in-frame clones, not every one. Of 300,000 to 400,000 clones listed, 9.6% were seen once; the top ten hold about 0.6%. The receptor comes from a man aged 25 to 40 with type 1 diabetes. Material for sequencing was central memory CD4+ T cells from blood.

Here the CDR3 reads CASRSVASGANVLTF. The CDR3 DNA sequence: TGTGCCAGCAGATCCGTCGCCTCTGGGGCCAACGTCCTGACTTTC. This sequence joins TRBV6-6 and TRBJ2-6, with no clear D. V shed 6 bases and J shed 0 bases, with 9 bases lying between them. The CDR3 is made up of 15 amino acids. Germline V gene sequence: CDR1 MNHNY, CDR2 SVGAGI (reference sequence).